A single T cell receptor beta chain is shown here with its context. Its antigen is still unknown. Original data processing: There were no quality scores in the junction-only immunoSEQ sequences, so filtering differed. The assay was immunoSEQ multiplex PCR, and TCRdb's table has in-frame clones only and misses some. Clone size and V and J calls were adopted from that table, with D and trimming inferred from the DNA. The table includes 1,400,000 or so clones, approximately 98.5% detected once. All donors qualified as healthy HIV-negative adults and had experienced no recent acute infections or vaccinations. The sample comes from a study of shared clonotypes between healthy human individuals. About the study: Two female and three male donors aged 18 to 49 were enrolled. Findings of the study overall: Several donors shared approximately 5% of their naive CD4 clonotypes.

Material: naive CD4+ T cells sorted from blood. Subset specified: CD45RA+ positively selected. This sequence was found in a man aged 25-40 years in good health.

DNA of the CDR3: TGTGCCAGCAGCGTAACCGGGACAGTTGGCCGTACCGGGGAGCTGTTTTTT. The encoded protein is CASSVTGTVGRTGELFF. This chain uses TRBV9 with TRBJ2-2; TRBD1 matches 7 bases. V gave up 1 base and J gave up 5 bases; unmatched junction bases: 11. Germline assignment: CDR1 SGDLS and CDR2 YYNGEE. The CDR3 sequence is 17 residues long. Full variable domain (outside the CDR3, taken from reference TRBV9 and TRBJ2-2): DSGVTQTPKHLITATGQRVTLRCSPRSGDLSVYWYQQSLDQGLQFLIQYYNGEERAKGNILERFSAQQFPDLHSELNLSSLELGDSALYFCASSVTGTVGRTGELFFGEGSRLTVL.